The source of this T cell receptor beta chain is a study of shared clonotypes between healthy human individuals. Study-wide points: Large sequencing depth failed to make sorted-subset sequencing complete, rarefaction showed. Compared with clonotypes that all four donors shared, non-shared clonotypes had lower generation probabilities. Naive subsets generally exceeded memory subsets in estimated richness.

TCRdb's copy holds only in-frame clones and misses some; the assay was immunoSEQ multiplex PCR. This sample has approximately 640,000 clones, with roughly 70% found just once. The CDR3 totals 16 residues. The germline CDR1 and CDR2 sequences are MNHNY and SVGAGI (reference sequence). Trimming cost V 2 bases and J 1 base; bases outside gene matches: 7. Subsets obtained from CD4+ cells comprised CD45RA+ naive and CD45RA-negative memory cells. This clone was observed a single time. Its specificity is not known. V gene TRBV6-6 combines with J gene TRBJ1-1; 7 nucleotides line up with TRBD1. Sequences were obtained from memory CD4+ T cells sorted from blood. Documented subset: CD45RA-negative fraction. This clonotype was sampled from a woman between 25 and 40 years old in good health. The CDR3 spells CASSYGRGRGNTEAFF. CDR3 coding DNA: TGTGCCAGCAGTTACGGAAGGGGGCGAGGGAACACTGAAGCTTTCTTT.